These 19 T cell receptor beta chains were sequenced from one sample in a study of response to subunit inactivated influenza vaccine. One entry per CDR3 protein results from TCRdb running MiXCR on the RT-PCR reads. The sample includes about 780,000 distinct CDR3 sequences, around 20% of them seen just once. This sample comprised PBMCs from blood, obtained roughly 5 days after vaccination. The receptors were sampled from a man between 50 and 59 years old who received an inactivated influenza vaccine.

This clonotype was counted many times. The chain recombines TRBV9 with TRBJ2-3, with 7 nucleotides matching TRBD2. Trimming removed 1 base from V and 5 bases from J; junction bases left unmatched: 7. CDR1 is SGDLS, CDR2 YYNGEE, per germline. CDR3 size: 15 residues. The CDR3 DNA is TGTGCCAGCAGCGTACGAGGGAGGGCTGGAGATACGCAGTATTTT. Protein sequence: CASSVRGRAGDTQYF.

This clonotype was counted between two and nine times. The chain couples TRBV20-1 to TRBJ2-7; D gene ambiguous. Trimming took 0 bases from V and 7 from J, leaving 16 bases between them. Germline-derived CDR1 and CDR2 are DFQATT and SNEGSKA (reference sequence). The CDR3 extends over 14 amino acids. For the CDR3, the DNA is TGCAGTGCTAGAGATCGAATGAGGTCAGGTGAGCAGTACTTC. Its protein is CSARDRMRSGEQYF.

V gene TRBV10-3 combines with J gene TRBJ2-1; D may be TRBD2 (5 bases). Germline assignment: CDR1 ENHRY and CDR2 SYGVKD. The CDR3 loop spans 15 amino acids. Trimming pared 3 bases from V and 3 bases from J, leaving 12 bases between. The CDR3 reads CAISDGVRGYNEQFF. Written as DNA, the CDR3 is TGTGCCATCAGTGACGGGGTCAGAGGCTACAATGAGCAGTTCTTC.

The J gene is TRBJ2-3, the V gene TRBV9, with D perhaps matching TRBD1 or TRBD2 (6 bases each). Germline lookup yields CDR1 SGDLS and CDR2 YYNGEE. Between the trimmed V and J ends, which lost 7 bases and 0 bases, there was a span of 12 bases. The CDR3 is 14 amino acids. The CDR3 nucleotides read TGTGCCAGCGGAGGAGGGGGGAGCACAGATACGCAGTATTTT. Its protein product is CASGGGGSTDTQYF.

The chain recombines TRBV20-1 with TRBJ1-1; TRBD1 is a possible D gene (6 bases). CDR3 length equals 12 residues. Trimming removed 6 bases at V and 1 base at J, with 9 bases between. Germline V gene sequence: CDR1 DFQATT, CDR2 SNEGSKA (reference sequence). DNA of the CDR3: TGCAGTGCCCCGACAGGGAACACTGAAGCTTTCTTT. Its translation: CSAPTGNTEAFF.

This clonotype has more than one count but fewer than ten. This chain joins TRBV4-2 and TRBJ2-4; 10 bases map to TRBD2. Germline V lookup: CDR1 LGHNA, CDR2 YNFKEQ. This CDR3 comprises 19 residues. The junction had 15 bases not matched to a gene; V was cut back by 4 bases and J by 3 bases. CDR3 in DNA: TGTGCCAGCAGCCTCCAAACTAGCGGGGTGGGGGCAGGCAAAAACATTCAGTACTTC. This codes for CASSLQTSGVGAGKNIQYF.

The CDR3 reads CASSESPAGITGELFF. The CDR3 DNA sequence: TGTGCCAGCAGTGAATCCCCGGCAGGGATCACCGGGGAGCTGTTTTTT. The rearrangement links TRBV6-1 to TRBJ2-2; a weak D match, TRBD1 (5 bases). V gave up 2 bases and J gave up 4 bases, with 14 bases separating them. Germline loops: CDR1 MNHNS, CDR2 SASEGT. The CDR3 is 16 amino acids.

V is TRBV2 and J is TRBJ2-7; tentatively, D is TRBD2 (6 bases). V gave up 7 bases and J gave up 7 bases, with 20 bases separating them. CDR3 length: 14 amino acids. From germline, CDR1 is SNHLY and CDR2 FYNNEI. The CDR3 region has the DNA TGTGCCAGCAAAGGGCGGGGTCAGGCGGGAGAGCAGTACTTC. Protein product: CASKGRGQAGEQYF.

This clonotype occurred a few times. The rearrangement uses TRBV20-1 and TRBJ2-7; D perhaps matches TRBD2 (6 bases). Per germline, CDR1 DFQATT and CDR2 SNEGSKA (reference sequence). V was trimmed by 7 bases and J by 2 bases, leaving 18 bases between them. The CDR3 totals 14 residues. CDR3 sequence reads: CSVPLGGITYEQYF. Here the CDR3 DNA reads TGCAGTGTTCCCCTGGGGGGAATCACCTACGAGCAGTACTTC.

This clonotype was found a few times. The rearrangement links TRBV6-5 to TRBJ2-7, with a possible D match to TRBD1 (5 bases). With 2 bases removed from V and 0 bases from J, the gap between germline ends came to 14 bases. This CDR3 has 16 residues. Germline-derived CDR1 and CDR2 are MNHEY and SVGAGI. CDR3 amino acids: CASSYAVGAFSYEQYF. The CDR3 coding sequence is TGTGCCAGCAGTTACGCAGTAGGGGCTTTCTCCTACGAGCAGTACTTC.

This clonotype showed up many times. This sequence joins TRBV12-3 or TRBV12-4 and TRBJ1-6, with D possibly TRBD1 on 5 matching bases. V lost 3 bases and J 10 bases, leaving 13 bases between the germline ends. This CDR3 is built from 14 residues. This CDR3 reads CASSFGGDPSPLHF. The CDR3 DNA reads as TGTGCCAGCAGTTTCGGGGGGGATCCCTCACCCCTCCACTTT.

This clonotype appeared many times. The rearrangement uses TRBV7-2 and TRBJ1-1, with D unresolved. The CDR3 runs to 13 residues. Germline-derived CDR1 and CDR2 are SGHTA and FQGNSA. The V end was cut by 1 base, the J end by 11 bases, with 14 bases between. DNA for the CDR3: TGTGCCAGCAGCTTAGGCGGCCTCCTGGAGGCTTTCTTT. Amino acid sequence: CASSLGGLLEAFF. Together with reference TRBV7-2 and TRBJ1-1, the CDR3 gives the full variable domain: GAGVSQSPSNKVTEKGKDVELRCDPISGHTALYWYRQSLGQGLEFLIYFQGNSAPDKSGLPSDRFSAERTGGSVSTLTIQRTQQEDSAVYLCASSLGGLLEAFFGQGTRLTVV.

This clonotype was counted only a few times. The V call is TRBV5-6, the J call TRBJ2-2; 10 bases agree with TRBD2. This CDR3 has 16 residues. The germline V gene encodes CDR1 SGHDT and CDR2 YYEEEE. Unmatched junction bases numbered 3, after V lost 3 bases and J lost 1 base. The CDR3 spells CASSWRTSGNTGELFF. CDR3 sequence (DNA): TGTGCCAGCAGCTGGCGGACTAGCGGGAACACCGGGGAGCTGTTTTTT.

The genes are TRBV7-8 and TRBJ2-7, with a weak D call TRBD1 (6 bases). Germline V gene lookup returns CDR1 SGHVS and CDR2 FQNEAQ. V lost 2 bases, J lost 1 base, and 12 bases lay in between. This CDR3 comprises 15 residues. CDR3 coding DNA: TGTGCCAGCAGCTTACCCACAGGGAGATCCTACGAGCAGTACTTC. As protein: CASSLPTGRSYEQYF. Full variable domain (missing parts from reference TRBV7-8 and TRBJ2-7): GAGVSQSPRYKVAKRGQDVALRCDPISGHVSLFWYQQALGQGPEFLTYFQNEAQLDKSGLPSDRFFAERPEGSVSTLKIQRTQQEDSAVYLCASSLPTGRSYEQYFGPGTRLTVT.

The gene calls are TRBV12-3 or TRBV12-4 and TRBJ1-5, with unresolved D. CDR3 length: 13 residues. Trimming removed 8 bases from V and 4 bases from J, with 12 bases in between. The CDR3 nucleotides are TGTGCCAGCTCAATAACAGCGAATCAGCCCCAGCATTTT. This gives the protein CASSITANQPQHF.

This clonotype appeared a few times. The J gene is TRBJ2-2, the V gene TRBV20-1; 9 bases fit TRBD2. The J segment lost 0 bases and the V segment lost 6 bases, leaving 11 bases of the junction unmatched. Germline V gene data show CDR1 as DFQATT and CDR2 as SNEGSKA (reference sequence). This CDR3 contains 17 residues. The CDR3 DNA follows: TGCAGTGCCCCAGACCGAGTAGCGGGGGCGAACACCGGGGAGCTGTTTTTT. Residues: CSAPDRVAGANTGELFF.

The sample holds a few counts of this clonotype. The chain combines TRBV20-1 with TRBJ2-3; tentative D call: TRBD1 (5 bases). The CDR3 sequence is 15 residues long. Germline CDR1 is DFQATT and CDR2 is SNEGSKA (reference sequence). V was pared by 1 base and J by 2 bases, with 13 bases between. CDR3 nucleotides: TGCAGTGCTAGAGGGGGCAGTCTATCCACAGATACGCAGTATTTT. Translation: CSARGGSLSTDTQYF.

The chain has TRBV7-9 and TRBJ2-7; D is perhaps TRBD1 or TRBD2 (5 bases each). V lost 1 base and J lost 6, with 16 bases in between. The CDR3 runs 15 residues. CDR1 SEHNR and CDR2 FQNEAQ come from the germline V gene (reference sequence). The CDR3 DNA is TGTGCCAGCAGCTTAGGAATGGGGTCGAGGGGCGAGCAGTACTTC. Amino acid sequence: CASSLGMGSRGEQYF.

This clonotype was counted between two and nine times. The chain carries TRBV6-6 and TRBJ1-4; D is unresolved. CDR3 length: 12 amino acids. CDR1 MNHNY and CDR2 SVGAGI come from the germline V gene (reference sequence). Trimming took 7 bases from V and 8 from J, leaving 11 bases between them. The CDR3 DNA is TGTGCCAGCAAAGGTCGTGGCGAAAAACTGTTTTTT. Protein sequence: CASKGRGEKLFF.